This TCR beta chain is from a study of shared clonotypes between healthy human individuals. Data came from immunoSEQ multiplex PCR; TCRdb stores just in-frame clones and leaves some out. This table has approximately 600,000 clones, roughly 96% appearing once. In the naive CD8 group, cells lacked CD45RO and were positively selected for CCR7, so terminally differentiated effector memory CD45RA+ cells were left out. Healthy HIV-negative adults without recent acute infections or vaccinations served as donors. Study results and limitations: Sequencing depth was expected to affect clonotype sharing among donors. With a few donors compared, around 5.4% of naive CD4 clonotypes were shared.

Of note for this clone: The target antigen is unknown.

The V gene's germline CDR1 is LNHNV and CDR2 YYDKDF (reference sequence). V was clipped by 8 bases and J by 9 bases, with 14 bases between them. The CDR3 has 13 residues. The rearrangement joins TRBV15 to TRBJ1-6; D not resolved. Sequences were obtained from naive CD8+ T cells sorted from blood. The TCR was taken from a woman aged 30 to 39 in good health. This CDR3 is CATSRFLGSPLHF. For the CDR3, the DNA is TGTGCCACCTCAAGGTTTTTAGGTTCACCCCTCCACTTT.